This T cell receptor (beta chain) was profiled in a study of T cells after yellow fever vaccination. Study at large: For low cell numbers, libraries were made with SMART-Seq v4 Ultra Low Input.

This clonotype occurred a few times. Its antigen is not known. Study-wide results and caveats: Re-detected after boosting: most primary clones, around 96% of CD4 and about 89% of CD8.

Germline V lookup: CDR1 SGDLS, CDR2 YYNGEE. The length of the CDR3 is 15 residues. The germline V and J ends were trimmed by 0 bases and 2 bases, with 9 bases remaining between them. TCRdb used MiXCR to reprocess the 5' RACE reads, holding one entry per CDR3 protein. The repertoire has about 330,000 distinct CDR3 sequences, about 4% of them found once; the top ten carry approximately 25%. This clonotype originated in a man aged 18 to 29 who received the YFV17D yellow fever vaccine. This sample comprised PBMCs, obtained 5 days after the yellow fever booster vaccination. The chain recombines TRBV9 with TRBJ2-1, with a possible D match to TRBD1 (5 bases). The CDR3 spells CASSVEGSAYNEQFF. Written as DNA, the CDR3 is TGTGCCAGCAGCGTAGAGGGGTCCGCCTACAATGAGCAGTTCTTC. Based on the CDR3 plus reference TRBV9 and TRBJ2-1, the full variable domain is DSGVTQTPKHLITATGQRVTLRCSPRSGDLSVYWYQQSLDQGLQFLIQYYNGEERAKGNILERFSAQQFPDLHSELNLSSLELGDSALYFCASSVEGSAYNEQFFGPGTRLTVL.